The clone carrying this T cell receptor (beta chain) was observed at least ten times. Its target is unknown. The sample belongs to a study of T cells in Graves' hyperthyroidism and ophthalmopathy. Broader study findings: A 13 V-J model separated ophthalmopathy from stable hyperthyroidism.

There were TCR beta CDR3 regions amplified from RNA transcripts. The primer set for the first-round RT-PCR of the TCR CDR3 was HTBI. Using its own MiXCR run on the multiplex PCR reads, TCRdb lists one record per CDR3 protein. The profile covers about 540,000 distinct CDR3 sequences, with about 45% appearing a single time and approximately 8.2% taken by the ten largest. Sequenced input: peripheral blood or thyroid tissue (not recorded which). The source is a woman younger than 30 with Graves' hyperthyroidism.

In DNA, the CDR3 is TGTGCCATCATGGGGGATAGCAATCAGCCCCAGCATTTT. The encoded protein is CAIMGDSNQPQHF. The J gene is TRBJ1-5, the V gene TRBV10-3, with D maybe TRBD1 (5 bases). The CDR3 loop spans 13 amino acids. Trimming stripped 7 bases from V and 0 bases from J, with 7 bases between. Germline-derived CDR1 and CDR2 are ENHRY and SYGVKD.